The 10 T cell receptor beta chains below were found in one sample sequenced in a study of T cells in Graves' hyperthyroidism and ophthalmopathy. Amplified TCR beta CDR3 regions derived from RNA transcripts. Researchers ran a first-round RT-PCR on the TCR CDR3 using the HTBI primer set. TCRdb itself ran the multiplex PCR reads through MiXCR, one entry per CDR3 protein. This sample has about 320,000 distinct CDR3 sequences, with 16% found just once. The sample comprised blood. The source is a young man with Graves' hyperthyroidism.

The chain uses TRBV10-3 and TRBJ1-1, with a possible D match to TRBD1 (6 bases). The CDR3 runs to 13 residues. V lost 8 bases, J lost 7 bases, and 17 bases lay in between. Germline V gene data show CDR1 as ENHRY and CDR2 as SYGVKD. The CDR3 sequence: CAIGQPRPYEAFF. CDR3 sequence (DNA): TGTGCCATCGGACAGCCTCGACCCTATGAAGCTTTCTTT.

At least ten counts were recorded for this clonotype. The chain is built from TRBV2 and TRBJ1-5, with D possibly matching TRBD1 (5 bases). The V end was cut by 4 bases, the J end by 8 bases, with 12 bases between. CDR1 is SNHLY, CDR2 FYNNEI, per germline. The CDR3 is made up of 13 amino acids. The CDR3 DNA is TGTGCCAGCAGTGTGAGGTTAGGGGAGCCCCAGCATTTT. Its translation: CASSVRLGEPQHF.

This clonotype was picked up many times. The gene calls are TRBV18 and TRBJ1-4; 9 bases fit TRBD1. V lost 2 bases, J lost 5 bases, and 3 bases stayed unmatched. The germline V gene encodes CDR1 KGHSH and CDR2 LQKENI. This CDR3 region has 15 residues. DNA for the CDR3: TGTGCCAGCTCACCAAACAGGGGGCCAAATGAAAAACTGTTTTTT. This translates into CASSPNRGPNEKLFF.

V and J are TRBV11-1 and TRBJ2-1, with D possibly matching TRBD1 (6 bases). Deletions cut 7 bases from V and 7 bases from J, with 14 bases between. Germline values: CDR1 SGHAT, CDR2 FQDESV (reference sequence). This CDR3 contains 13 residues. The CDR3 nucleotides read TGTGCCAGCACGGCCGAGCAGGGGAATGAGCAGTTCTTC. It translates to CASTAEQGNEQFF.

This clonotype was seen repeatedly, ten times or more. The CDR3 DNA reads TGTGCCTGGTATTTAAGCGGGAGGGCCACTGAGCAGTTCTTC. This encodes CAWYLSGRATEQFF. This chain connects TRBV30 to TRBJ2-1; 10 bases line up with TRBD2. This CDR3 has 14 residues. V was clipped by 5 bases and J by 9 bases; unmatched bases: 10. Germline V gene lookup returns CDR1 GTSNPN and CDR2 SVGIG (reference sequence).

The chain employs TRBV28 and TRBJ2-5, with 10 bases aligning to TRBD2. Trimming at V came to 9 bases and at J to 2 bases, leaving 21 bases not matched to a gene. This CDR3 is built from 19 residues. The germline V gene encodes CDR1 MDHEN and CDR2 SYDVKM. The CDR3: CASSITGTSAPNAQETQYF. Here the CDR3 DNA reads TGTGCCAGTAGCATAACCGGGACTAGCGCACCAAATGCGCAAGAGACCCAGTACTTC.

There are many counts of this clonotype. CDR3 nucleotide sequence: TGTGCCATCAGTGAGCCCACGGTCAACTCCTATGGCTACACCTTC. Protein: CAISEPTVNSYGYTF. The gene calls are TRBV10-3 and TRBJ1-2; D remains unclear. Germline values: CDR1 ENHRY, CDR2 SYGVKD. The CDR3 runs 15 residues. V lost 2 bases, J lost 4 bases, and 14 bases lay in between.

Notes on this clonotype: The junction departs from the called germline gene at one end, perhaps through a read error. V usage is TRBV9 and J usage is TRBJ2-2; 8 bases fit TRBD2. CDR1 is SGDLS, CDR2 YYNGEE, per germline. This CDR3 has 15 amino acids. CDR3 DNA sequence: TGTGCCAGCAATGGCGGGGGGTCGGTCACCGGGGAGCTGTGTTTT. It codes for CASNGGGSVTGELCF.

This clonotype was recorded at least ten times. The genes are TRBV18 and TRBJ2-3; no firm D call. The CDR3 covers 14 residues. With 5 bases removed from V and 5 bases from J, the gap between germline ends came to 14 bases. Germline CDR1 reads KGHSH; CDR2 reads LQKENI. The CDR3 DNA is TGTGCCAGCTCAGGAACAGCCGTGGGAGATACGCAGTATTTT. Translating gives CASSGTAVGDTQYF.

The genes are TRBV24-1 and TRBJ2-5; D gene ambiguous. The CDR3 spans 12 residues. V was trimmed by 2 bases and J by 3 bases, leaving 3 bases between them. The germline V gene encodes CDR1 KGHDR and CDR2 SFDVKD. The CDR3 here is CATSDWKETQYF. Written as DNA, the CDR3 is TGTGCCACCAGTGATTGGAAAGAGACCCAGTACTTC.